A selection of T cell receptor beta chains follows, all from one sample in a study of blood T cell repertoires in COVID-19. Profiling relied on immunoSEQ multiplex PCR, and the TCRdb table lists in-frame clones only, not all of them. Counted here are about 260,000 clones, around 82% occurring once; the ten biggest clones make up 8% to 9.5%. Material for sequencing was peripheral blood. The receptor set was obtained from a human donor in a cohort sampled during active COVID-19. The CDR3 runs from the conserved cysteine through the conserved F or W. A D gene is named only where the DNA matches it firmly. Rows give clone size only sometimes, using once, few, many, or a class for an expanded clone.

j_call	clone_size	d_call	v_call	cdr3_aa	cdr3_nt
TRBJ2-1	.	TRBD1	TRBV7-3	CASSLSQGAFNEQFF	TGTGCCAGCAGCTTATCACAGGGGGCTTTCAATGAGCAGTTCTTC
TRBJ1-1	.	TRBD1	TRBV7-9	CASRRQGSTGNTEAFF	TGTGCCAGCAGACGACAGGGCTCGACTGGGAACACTGAAGCTTTCTTT
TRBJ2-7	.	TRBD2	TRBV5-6	CASRTSGYSYEQYF	TGTGCCAGTCGTACTAGCGGATACTCCTACGAGCAGTACTTC
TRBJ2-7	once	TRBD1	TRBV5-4	CASRSGTALSYEQYF	TGTGCCAGCAGGTCGGGGACAGCACTTTCCTACGAGCAGTACTTC
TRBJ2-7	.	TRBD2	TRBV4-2	CASSQDLGLVYEQYF	TGTGCCAGCAGCCAAGATTTGGGACTAGTTTACGAGCAGTACTTC
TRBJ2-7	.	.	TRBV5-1	CASSLGSWDEQYF	TGCGCCAGCAGCTTGGGGAGCTGGGACGAGCAGTACTTC
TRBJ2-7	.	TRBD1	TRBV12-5	CASGLVLGQGTGEQYF	TGTGCTAGTGGTTTAGTGCTAGGACAGGGCACCGGCGAGCAGTACTTC
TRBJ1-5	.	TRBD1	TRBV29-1	CSVQGEGYQPQHF	TGCAGCGTTCAGGGGGAAGGGTATCAGCCCCAGCATTTT
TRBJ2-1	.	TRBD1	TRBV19	CASSLGQGYNEQFF	TGTGCCAGTAGTTTGGGACAGGGGTACAATGAGCAGTTCTTC
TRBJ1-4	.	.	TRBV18	CASSPTAGGSPTNEKLFF	TGTGCCAGCTCACCGACGGCGGGAGGATCCCCTACTAATGAAAAACTGTTTTTT
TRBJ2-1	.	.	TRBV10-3	CAISESADLYNEQFF	TGTGCCATCAGTGAGTCGGCGGACTTATACAATGAGCAGTTCTTC
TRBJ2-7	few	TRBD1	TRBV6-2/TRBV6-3	CASSDGPGQGAYEQYF	TGTGCCAGCAGTGATGGCCCGGGACAGGGGGCCTACGAGCAGTACTTC
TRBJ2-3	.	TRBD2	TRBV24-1	CATSDLGRGGSTDTQYF	TGTGCCACCAGTGATTTGGGGCGGGGGGGGAGCACAGATACGCAGTATTTT
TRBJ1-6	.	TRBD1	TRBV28	CASSFQAGGVRNSPLHF	TGTGCCAGCAGTTTTCAGGCAGGGGGCGTCAGGAATTCACCCCTCCACTTT
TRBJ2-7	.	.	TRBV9	CASSVGGEPSYEQYF	TGTGCCAGCAGCGTAGGCGGGGAGCCCTCCTACGAGCAGTACTTC
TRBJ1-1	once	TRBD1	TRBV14	CASKHRQGARAFF	TGTGCCAGCAAACATCGACAGGGGGCTCGGGCTTTCTTT
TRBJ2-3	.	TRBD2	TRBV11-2	CASTERGSTDTQYF	TGTGCCAGCACGGAGCGGGGTAGCACAGATACGCAGTATTTT
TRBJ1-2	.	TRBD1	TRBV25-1	CASSERGRGYTF	TGTGCCAGCAGTGAAAGGGGGCGCGGCTACACCTTC
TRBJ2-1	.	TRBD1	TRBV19	CASSIGGTGAQNEQFF	TGTGCCAGTAGTATCGGGGGGACAGGGGCTCAAAATGAGCAGTTCTTC
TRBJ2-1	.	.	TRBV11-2	CASSFSGGPSYNEQFF	TGTGCCAGCAGCTTTTCCGGGGGGCCCTCCTACAATGAGCAGTTCTTC